This T cell receptor beta chain was captured in a study of beta chain features in type 1 diabetes. This clone turned up a few times. This CDR3 is built from 13 residues. The V and J ends lost 8 bases and 1 base, in that order; junction bases with no gene match: 4. The germline V gene has CDR1 SNHLY and CDR2 FYNNEI. Of the isolated RNA, all was reverse transcribed, and so the sequenced material was expressed TCRB transcripts. The repertoire was sequenced with immunoSEQ multiplex PCR; TCRdb's copy has only in-frame clones and lacks some. In the table there are about 620,000 clones, around 16% of which are singletons.

The sequenced sample consisted of naive CD4+ T cells from blood. The chain combines TRBV2 with TRBJ1-1, with 7 bases fitting TRBD1. The TCR comes from a man younger than 35 in good health. CDR3 DNA sequence: TGTGCCAGCCTGGGACAGCGGAACACTGAAGCTTTCTTT. The encoded protein is CASLGQRNTEAFF.